Listed below are T cell receptor beta chains from one sample, sequenced in a study of blood T cell repertoires in COVID-19. Only in-frame clones appear in the TCRdb table, and some are missing; sequencing was by immunoSEQ multiplex PCR. The data show approximately 500,000 clones, with 80% to 90% seen just once and roughly 0.84% held by the top ten. The sample consisted of peripheral blood. Receptors were obtained from a man between 18 and 29 years old with COVID-19, enrolled during active disease. Both conserved end residues are part of each CDR3. D genes are given only for firm matches. Expanded clones get a size class; other rows say once, few or many, or leave the size out.

>TRBJ2-6|NA|TRBV18|NA
TGTGCCAGCTCACCACGAGATCAATCTGGGGCCAACGTCCTGACTTTC
CASSPRDQSGANVLTF
>TRBJ1-5|NA|TRBV16|NA
TGTGCCAGCAGCCGTAGCCCTAGGGAGAATCAGCCCCAGCATTTT
CASSRSPRENQPQHF
>TRBJ2-3|NA|TRBV4-2|NA
TGTGCCAGCAGCCAAACGGGGGTTAGCGCCCCAGATACGCAGTATTTT
CASSQTGVSAPDTQYF
>TRBJ1-6|NA|TRBV6-6|TRBD1
TGTGCCAGCAGTTACCGACAGGGCCCTAATTCACCCCTCCACTTT
CASSYRQGPNSPLHF
>TRBJ2-1|NA|TRBV11-2|TRBD2
TGTGCCAGCAGCCCCCATCGGGCTAGCGGGAAGGGCAATGAGCAGTTCTTC
CASSPHRASGKGNEQFF
>TRBJ2-2|NA|TRBV7-6|NA
TGTGCCAGCAGCTTGGGGGGACAGATCTACACCGGGGAGCTGTTTTTT
CASSLGGQIYTGELFF
>TRBJ2-1|NA|TRBV29-1|NA
TGCAGCGTCTCAGGGGGGAATGAGCAGTTCTTC
CSVSGGNEQFF
>TRBJ2-1|NA|TRBV7-2|TRBD2
TGTGCCAGCAGCTTAGTTGTGGCGGGGGGCAATGAGCAGTTCTTC
CASSLVVAGGNEQFF
>TRBJ2-2|NA|TRBV5-5|TRBD2
TGTGCCAGCAGATCTAGCGGGGGGGCCGTCGGGGAGCTGTTTTTT
CASRSSGGAVGELFF
>TRBJ2-7|NA|TRBV5-6|NA
TGTGCCAGCAGCGATATTGACAGAAGCACCTACGAGCAGTACTTC
CASSDIDRSTYEQYF
>TRBJ2-7|NA|TRBV3-1/TRBV3-2|NA
TGTGCCAGCAGCCAAAGCTTCTACGAGCAGTACTTC
CASSQSFYEQYF
>TRBJ2-5|NA|TRBV14|TRBD2
TGTGCCAGCAGCCGCAGGGACCACGCGGGGGCCCAGTACTTC
CASSRRDHAGAQYF
>TRBJ1-1|NA|TRBV7-2|TRBD1
TGTGCCAGCAGCTCTGACAGGGGGAACACTGAAGCTTTCTTT
CASSSDRGNTEAFF
>TRBJ2-1|NA|TRBV29-1|TRBD1
TGCAGCGGGAGGACACGGACAGGGCAGAACAATGAGCAGTTCTTC
CSGRTRTGQNNEQFF
>TRBJ2-7|few|TRBV5-4|TRBD2
TGTGCCAGCAGCCAAGATCCGGGACTAGGTTACGAGCAGTACTTC
CASSQDPGLGYEQYF
>TRBJ1-1|NA|TRBV3-1/TRBV3-2|NA
TGTGCCAGCCGCGGGATTGGAGGACGGAACACTGAAGCTTTCTTT
CASRGIGGRNTEAFF
>TRBJ1-5|NA|TRBV7-9|TRBD1
TGTGCCAGCCAACAGGGACAGGGCCAGCCCCAGCATTTT
CASQQGQGQPQHF
>TRBJ1-2|NA|TRBV5-1|TRBD1
TGCGCCAGCAGACGTACCGCCGGGACAGAAAATAACTATGGCTACACCTTC
CASRRTAGTENNYGYTF
>TRBJ2-3|NA|TRBV10-3|TRBD2
TGTGCCATCAGTGAGCGGGAGGGGGGCACAGATACGCAGTATTTT
CAISEREGGTDTQYF
>TRBJ2-5|NA|TRBV5-1|TRBD2
TGCGCCAGCAGCTCGTTCCCGAGCGGGGGGGCTGGTGGGACCCAGTACTTC
CASSSFPSGGAGGTQYF
>TRBJ2-5|NA|TRBV9|TRBD1
TGTGCCAGCAGCCCACGGACAGGGGGTTTGGAGACCCAGTACTTC
CASSPRTGGLETQYF
>TRBJ2-3|NA|TRBV11-1|TRBD2
TGTGCCAGCAGCTCCCGGACTAGCCTATCAAGGGATACGCAGTATTTT
CASSSRTSLSRDTQYF
>TRBJ1-2|NA|TRBV7-9|TRBD1
TGTGCCAGCAGCTTCGGACAGGGGTATGGCTACACCTTC
CASSFGQGYGYTF
>TRBJ1-5|once|TRBV19|NA
TGTGCCAGTAGTTGGAGGACGGATTCCTATAGCAATCAGCCCCAGCATTTT
CASSWRTDSYSNQPQHF
>TRBJ2-1|once|TRBV6-2/TRBV6-3|NA
TGTGCCAGCAGTTACTCCTCAGGTATCGATGAGCAGTTCTTC
CASSYSSGIDEQFF
>TRBJ2-3|NA|TRBV24-1|TRBD2
TGTGCCACCAGTGATCGGACTAGCGGGATAAGAACGCAGTATTTT
CATSDRTSGIRTQYF